The 6 T cell receptor beta chains listed next were all sequenced from one sample in a study of T cell responses to AZD1222 COVID-19 vaccine. Only in-frame clones appear in the TCRdb table, and some are missing; sequencing was by immunoSEQ multiplex PCR. The sample has under 150,000 clones; roughly 91% are singletons. Sequences were derived from peripheral blood, sampled on day 0 of MenACWY control vaccination. The receptors were gathered from an adult in good health.

As for this clone: This specimen includes other DNA sequences encoding the same CDR3. This chain links TRBV12-3 or TRBV12-4 with TRBJ1-5; no clear D. Trimming removed 3 bases from V and 1 base from J, with 1 base in between. The CDR3 covers 12 residues. The chain's CDR3 is CASSFSNQPQHF. CDR3 bases: TGTGCCAGCAGTTTCAGCAATCAGCCCCAGCATTTT.

V gene TRBV2 combines with J gene TRBJ1-5; the D gene is possibly TRBD1 (6 bases). The CDR3 contains 15 residues. The V gene's germline CDR1 is SNHLY and CDR2 FYNNEI. V was clipped by 1 base and J by 5 bases, with 12 bases between them. The CDR3 protein is CASSEGQVVYQPQHF. The CDR3 DNA reads TGTGCCAGCAGTGAAGGACAGGTAGTTTATCAGCCCCAGCATTTT.

The chain couples TRBV5-6 to TRBJ1-3, with D tentatively TRBD1 (5 bases). This CDR3 spans 18 amino acids. The V end lost 0 bases, the J end lost 0 bases, and 16 bases lay between the germline ends. Germline CDR1 and CDR2: SGHDT and YYEEEE. The CDR3 region is CASSLAVDSPYSGNTIYF. In nucleotides, the CDR3 is TGTGCCAGCAGCTTGGCCGTCGACAGTCCTTACTCTGGAAACACCATATATTTT.

DNA of the CDR3: TGTGCCAGCAGCTGGACTAGCGGTAGCACAGATACGCAGTATTTT. Translation: CASSWTSGSTDTQYF. This rearrangement joins TRBV5-6 to TRBJ2-3, with 10 bases matching TRBD2. This CDR3 is built from 15 residues. With 3 bases clipped from V and 0 bases from J, the junction kept 1 base outside the gene matches. The germline V gene has CDR1 SGHDT and CDR2 YYEEEE.

The CDR3: CASSSTGFQETQYF. The CDR3 DNA follows: TGTGCCAGCAGTTCCACAGGGTTTCAAGAGACCCAGTACTTC. V is TRBV27 and J is TRBJ2-5; D might be TRBD1 (6 bases). CDR1 and CDR2 (germline): MNHEY, SMNVEV (reference sequence). The CDR3 loop spans 14 amino acids. Trimming pared 4 bases from V and 2 bases from J, leaving 11 bases between.

J is TRBJ2-1 and V is TRBV5-6; 9 nucleotides align to TRBD2. Germline assignment: CDR1 SGHDT and CDR2 YYEEEE. The junction had 0 bases not matched to a gene; V was cut back by 0 bases and J by 2 bases. The CDR3 length is 15 residues. The CDR3 sequence is CASSLASGAYNEQFF. CDR3 DNA: TGTGCCAGCAGCTTGGCTAGCGGGGCCTACAATGAGCAGTTCTTC. Together with reference TRBV5-6 and TRBJ2-1, the CDR3 gives the full variable domain: DAGVTQSPTHLIKTRGQQVTLRCSPKSGHDTVSWYQQALGQGPQFIFQYYEEEERQRGNFPDRFSGHQFPNYSSELNVNALLLGDSALYLCASSLASGAYNEQFFGPGTRLTVL.